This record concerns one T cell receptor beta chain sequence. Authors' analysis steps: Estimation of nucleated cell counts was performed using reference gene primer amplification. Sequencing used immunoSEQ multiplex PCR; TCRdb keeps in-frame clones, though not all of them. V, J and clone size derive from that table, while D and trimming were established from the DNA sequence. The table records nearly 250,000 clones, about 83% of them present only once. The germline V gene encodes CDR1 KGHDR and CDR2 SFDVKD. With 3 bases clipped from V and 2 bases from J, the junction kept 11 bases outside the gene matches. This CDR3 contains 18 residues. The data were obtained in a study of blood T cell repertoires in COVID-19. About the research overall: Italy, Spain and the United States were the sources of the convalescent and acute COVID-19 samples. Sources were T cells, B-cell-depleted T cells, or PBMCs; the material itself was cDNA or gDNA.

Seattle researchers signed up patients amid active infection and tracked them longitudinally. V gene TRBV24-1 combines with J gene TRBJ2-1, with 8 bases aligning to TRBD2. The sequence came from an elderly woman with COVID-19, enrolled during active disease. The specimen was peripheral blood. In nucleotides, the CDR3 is TGTGCCACCAGTGATGCCCCACCGGGCGGGGGGCCCTACAATGAGCAGTTCTTC. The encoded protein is CATSDAPPGGGPYNEQFF.